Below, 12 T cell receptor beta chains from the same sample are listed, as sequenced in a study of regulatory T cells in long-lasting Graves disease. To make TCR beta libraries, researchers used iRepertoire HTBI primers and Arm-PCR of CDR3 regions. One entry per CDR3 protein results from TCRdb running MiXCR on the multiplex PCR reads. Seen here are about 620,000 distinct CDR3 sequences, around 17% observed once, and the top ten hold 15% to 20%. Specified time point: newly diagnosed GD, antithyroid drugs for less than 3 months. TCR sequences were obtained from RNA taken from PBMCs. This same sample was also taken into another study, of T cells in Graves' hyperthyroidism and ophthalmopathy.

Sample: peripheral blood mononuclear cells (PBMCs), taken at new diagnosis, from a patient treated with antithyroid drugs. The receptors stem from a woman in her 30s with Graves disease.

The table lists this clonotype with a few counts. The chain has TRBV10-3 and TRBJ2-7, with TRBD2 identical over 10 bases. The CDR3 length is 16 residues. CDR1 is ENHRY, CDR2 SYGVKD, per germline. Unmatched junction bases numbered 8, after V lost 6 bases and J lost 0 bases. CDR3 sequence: CAIRDSGRPNSYEQYF. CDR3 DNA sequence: TGTGCCATCAGGGATAGCGGGAGGCCCAACTCCTACGAGCAGTACTTC.

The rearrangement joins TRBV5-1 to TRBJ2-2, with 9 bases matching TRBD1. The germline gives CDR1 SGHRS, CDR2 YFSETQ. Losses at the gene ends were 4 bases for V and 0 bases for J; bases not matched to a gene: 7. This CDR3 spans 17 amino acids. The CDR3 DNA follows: TGCGCCAGCAGCGACAGGGGGTTCGCTACGAACACCGGGGAGCTGTTTTTT. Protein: CASSDRGFATNTGELFF.

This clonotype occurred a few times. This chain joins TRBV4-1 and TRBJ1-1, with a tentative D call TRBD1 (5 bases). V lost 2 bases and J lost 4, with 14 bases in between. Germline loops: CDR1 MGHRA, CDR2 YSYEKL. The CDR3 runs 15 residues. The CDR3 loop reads CASSQSGLGVTEAFF. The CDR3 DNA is TGCGCCAGCAGCCAAAGTGGCCTAGGGGTCACTGAAGCTTTCTTT.

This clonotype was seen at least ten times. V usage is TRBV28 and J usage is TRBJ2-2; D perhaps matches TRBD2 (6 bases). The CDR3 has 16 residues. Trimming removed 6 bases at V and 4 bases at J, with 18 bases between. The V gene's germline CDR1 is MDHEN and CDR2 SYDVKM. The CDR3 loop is CASRGTGALGTGELFF. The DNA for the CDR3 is TGTGCCAGCAGGGGGACGGGAGCCTTGGGCACCGGGGAGCTGTTTTTT.

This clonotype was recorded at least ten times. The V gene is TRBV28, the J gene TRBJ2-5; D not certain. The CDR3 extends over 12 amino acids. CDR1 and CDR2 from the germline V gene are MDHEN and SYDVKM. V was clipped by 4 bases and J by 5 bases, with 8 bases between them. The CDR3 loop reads CASSWKTETQYF. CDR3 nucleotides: TGTGCCAGCAGTTGGAAGACCGAGACCCAGTACTTC.

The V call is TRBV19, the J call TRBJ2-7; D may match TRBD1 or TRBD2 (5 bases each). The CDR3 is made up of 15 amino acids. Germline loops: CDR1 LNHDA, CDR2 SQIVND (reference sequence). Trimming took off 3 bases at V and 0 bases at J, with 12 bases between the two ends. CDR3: CASSILDGTSYEQYF. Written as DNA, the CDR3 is TGTGCCAGTAGTATTCTAGATGGGACCTCCTACGAGCAGTACTTC. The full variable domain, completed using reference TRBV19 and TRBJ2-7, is DGGITQSPKYLFRKEGQNVTLSCEQNLNHDAMYWYRQDPGQGLRLIYYSQIVNDFQKGDIAEGYSVSREKKESFPLTVTSAQKNPTAFYLCASSILDGTSYEQYFGPGTRLTVT.

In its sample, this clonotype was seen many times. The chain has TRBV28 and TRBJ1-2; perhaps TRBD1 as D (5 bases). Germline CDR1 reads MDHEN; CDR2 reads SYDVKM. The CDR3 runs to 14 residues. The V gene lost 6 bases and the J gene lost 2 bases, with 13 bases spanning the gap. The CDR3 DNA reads TGTGCCAGCAGCACTCCCCCAGGGAACTATGGCTACACCTTC. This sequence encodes CASSTPPGNYGYTF.

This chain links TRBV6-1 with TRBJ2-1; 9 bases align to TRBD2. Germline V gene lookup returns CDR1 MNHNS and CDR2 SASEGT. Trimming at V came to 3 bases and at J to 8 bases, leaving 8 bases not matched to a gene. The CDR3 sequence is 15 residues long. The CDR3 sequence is CASSEPGLAIYEQFF. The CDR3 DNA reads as TGTGCCAGCAGTGAGCCGGGACTAGCCATATATGAGCAGTTCTTC.

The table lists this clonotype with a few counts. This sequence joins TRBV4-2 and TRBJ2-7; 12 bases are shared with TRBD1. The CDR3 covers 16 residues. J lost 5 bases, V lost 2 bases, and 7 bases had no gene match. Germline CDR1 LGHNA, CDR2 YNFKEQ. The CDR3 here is CASSQRSGTGGHEQYF. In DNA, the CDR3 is TGTGCCAGCAGCCAACGATCCGGGACAGGGGGCCACGAGCAGTACTTC.

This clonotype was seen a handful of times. CDR3 loop: CAWSRQINSPLHF. In DNA, the CDR3 is TGTGCCTGGAGTAGGCAGATAAATTCACCCCTCCACTTT. J is TRBJ1-6 and V is TRBV30; D remains unclear. Germline CDR1 is GTSNPN and CDR2 is SVGIG (reference sequence). This CDR3 has 13 amino acids. The V end lost 2 bases, the J end lost 7 bases, and 9 bases lay between the germline ends.

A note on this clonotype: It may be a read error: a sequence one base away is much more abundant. CDR3 amino acids: CSGEAEWGGTEAFF. In DNA, the CDR3 is TGCAGCGGCGAAGCAGAGTGGGGGGGCACTGAAGCTTTCTTT. The J gene is TRBJ1-1, the V gene TRBV29-1, with D perhaps matching TRBD1 (5 bases). The CDR3 has 14 amino acids. CDR1 and CDR2 (germline): SQVTM, ANQGSEA. Trimming left V 7 bases short and J 4 bases short, with 19 bases between. Based on the CDR3 plus reference TRBV29-1 and TRBJ1-1, the full variable domain is SAVISQKPSRDICQRGTSLTIQCQVDSQVTMMFWYRQQPGQSLTLIATANQGSEATYESGFVIDKFPISRPNLTFSTLTVSNMSPEDSSIYLCSGEAEWGGTEAFFGQGTRLTVV.

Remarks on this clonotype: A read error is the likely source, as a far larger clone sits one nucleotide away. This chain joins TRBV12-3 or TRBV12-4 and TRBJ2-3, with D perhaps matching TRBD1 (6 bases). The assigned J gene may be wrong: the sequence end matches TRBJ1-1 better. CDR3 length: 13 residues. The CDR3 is CASTEDRKKKAFF. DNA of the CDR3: TGTGCCAGCACCGAAGACAGGAAGAAAAAAGCTTTCTTT.